This T cell receptor (beta chain) was recovered during a study of OX40 agonist ivuxolimab in advanced cancers. The assay was immunoSEQ multiplex PCR, and TCRdb's table has in-frame clones only and misses some. Among roughly 100,000 clones listed, 87% were seen once. The specimen comprised CD4+ or CD8+ T cells sorted from blood, sampled in a trial of the OX40 agonist ivuxolimab. The TCR sequence derives from an adult with an advanced solid tumor such as melanoma, head and neck, liver or kidney cancer.

In nucleotides, the CDR3 is TGTGCCAGCAGCTTGGAAAGCCTGGGCTCTGGAAACACCATATATTTT. Protein: CASSLESLGSGNTIYF. This chain connects TRBV7-8 to TRBJ1-3; the D is unclear. Trimming removed 3 bases from V and 0 bases from J, with 12 bases in between. This CDR3 has 16 residues. Germline lookup yields CDR1 SGHVS and CDR2 FQNEAQ.